This T cell receptor (beta chain) was sequenced during a study of shared clonotypes between healthy human individuals (TCRdb year 2020). About the full investigation: The cohort included a few men and two women between 18 and 49 years of age. For each donor, CD4 naive and CD4 memory were each run on three plates, CD8 naive on two plates, and CD8 memory on one plate. The study deeply sequenced blood TCR repertoires of about five healthy adults to estimate repertoire size and the extent of clonotype sharing between individuals. To increase sequencing depth and limit assay-specific biases, TCR repertoire library preparation and sequencing were carried out by different laboratories using diverse techniques. Leukapheresis yielded between about 0.94 and 10 billion PBMCs per donor.

Using the deep immunoSEQ assay, TCR CDR3 regions were amplified from genomic DNA by multiplex PCR. For each cell subset, the extracted genomic DNA was distributed evenly across all wells of several immunoSEQ 96-well plates, and each plate served as one replicate. For sorted subsets, about 210 ng of genomic DNA, equivalent to 25,000 to 30,000 T cell genomes, went into each replicate PCR. Purified libraries were quantified with a Qubit 3.0 fluorometer, sized on a Bioanalyzer 2100, and re-quantified with the KAPA Library Quantification kit. A separate single-read 150-cycle Illumina NextSeq 550 flow cell was used to sequence each immunoSEQ 96-well plate. On the authors' methods: Because the immunoSEQ output included only junctional sequences and no quality scores, the filtering could not be the same as the filtering used for full-length reads. Sequences were annotated with PyIR, a Python wrapper for IgBLAST v1.9, using IMGT germline references to assign V/J genes and CDR3. Reads with weak V/J assignments (E-value above 1e-6), missing CDR3, stop codons, out-of-frame junctions, or ambiguous translated residues were removed. V3J clonotypes were defined as sequences sharing an identical inferred V gene, J gene, and CDR3 amino acid sequence. Percentage overlap between repertoires was computed as shared unique clonotypes divided by the size of the smaller repertoire. Richness of each repertoire was evaluated using RTK rarefaction, the Chao1 estimator, and Recon v2.1 estimates of unobserved clonotypes. Generation probabilities were computed with OLGA for all TCRbeta clonotypes obtained by the gDNA method from several donors. Entries here come from immuneACCESS through TCRdb and include only in-frame sequences with V and J called. Some clones fail to appear in such tables; in the studies checked, an unresolved V gene covers under half of the shortfall, and the cause of the remainder is unknown. V and J calls and clone size are copied from that table; D and trimming were computed from the DNA. This sample gives about 520,000 clones in total; 95% to 96% of them show up just once. The leading ten clones occupy 0.064% of the sample.

The study at large found these results: When a handful of donors were compared, the shared fraction of clonotypes was 5% to 6.5% for naive CD4, 3.5% to 4% for naive CD8, 2% to 2.5% for memory CD4, and around 0.37% for memory CD8. The genetic and exposure-history diversity represented was limited by the small number of donors. Compared with non-shared clonotypes, the clonotypes found in all four sorted-subset donors had higher generation probabilities. Based on pairwise subsampling, the degree of clonotype sharing among donors was expected to be affected by sequencing depth. Only blood was sampled, and tissue TCR repertoires likely differ from those in blood. Rarefaction of sorted-subset datasets indicated incomplete sequencing despite the large sequencing depth. Estimated clonotype richness was generally larger for naive than for memory subsets.

A word on this clone: Its antigen specificity is not known. Per-base qualities were not stored, and no clone one base away is much larger.

The donors were healthy, HIV-negative adults who had no recently reported acute infections or vaccinations. Every donor was a Caucasian adult residing in Nashville, Tennessee, USA. CD4+ T cells were enriched by magnetic negative selection, after which naive cells were positively selected on CD45RA and the negative fraction was taken as the memory subset. Blood was collected by leukapheresis, and PBMCs were isolated by Ficoll-Histopaque density gradient centrifugation and then cryopreserved in liquid nitrogen vapor phase. Analytical flow cytometry was used to check the purity and quantity of every magnetically sorted T cell population. Genomic DNA was isolated from each sorted fraction and quantified by UV absorbance on a Nanodrop 2000c. Material: naive CD4+ T cells sorted from blood. Read against the paper, the sample's cell subset or site label means: CD45RA+ positively selected. The source is a woman aged 25 to 39 in good health.

The CDR3 loop reads CASSGREDTEAFF. The DNA sequence reads TGTGCCAGCAGTGGTAGAGAGGACACTGAAGCTTTCTTT. This receptor chain uses TRBV2 and TRBJ1-1; the D gene assignment is ambiguous. V gives up 4 bases and J gives up 3 bases, and the segment between their germline ends measures 9 bases. CDR1 and CDR2 are drawn from the germline V gene: SNHLY, FYNNEI. From the cysteine up to the phenylalanine, the CDR3 has a length of 13 residues. Only the CDR3 region is kept as DNA, spanning 39 bases read in frame from base 1.